Shown below are 31 T cell receptor beta chains from a single sample sequenced in a study of blood T cells in healthy people across ages. A second PCR of 7 to 11 cycles used a sample-barcoded 5' primer and a J-beta primer mix. TCRdb used MiXCR to reprocess the 5' RACE reads, holding one entry per CDR3 protein. Of roughly 680,000 distinct CDR3 sequences detected, 52% appear once; the ten largest clones hold approximately 15%. The material sequenced was blood. Every receptor here comes from a woman older than 75 in good health.

The chain uses TRBV5-1 and TRBJ1-1, with D tentatively TRBD1 (5 bases). The V end was cut by 0 bases, the J end by 5 bases, with 20 bases between. The CDR3 has 17 amino acids. The V gene's germline CDR1 is SGHRS and CDR2 YFSETQ. The CDR3 is CASSLAALGARGTEAFF. DNA for the CDR3: TGCGCCAGCAGCTTGGCCGCACTTGGGGCCCGCGGAACTGAAGCTTTCTTT. Using reference TRBV5-1 and TRBJ1-1 for the parts outside the CDR3, the full variable domain is KAGVTQTPRYLIKTRGQQVTLSCSPISGHRSVSWYQQTPGQGLQFLFEYFSETQRNKGNFPGRFSGRQFSNSRSEMNVSTLELGDSALYLCASSLAALGARGTEAFFGQGTRLTVV.

The gene calls are TRBV25-1 and TRBJ2-1; maybe TRBD2 (5 bases). CDR1 and CDR2 (germline): MGHDK, SYGVNS. The CDR3 covers 14 residues. Trimming removed 1 base at V and 4 bases at J, with 8 bases between. The CDR3 reads CASSELGSYNEQFF. The CDR3 DNA reads TGTGCCAGCAGTGAATTGGGGAGTTACAATGAGCAGTTCTTC.

This clonotype appeared a few times. A read error is possible here, since a much larger clone lies one base away. The chain uses TRBV6-5 and TRBJ2-5; 14 nucleotides line up with TRBD2. Per the germline V gene, CDR1 is MNHEY and CDR2 is SVGAGI. V trimming: 5 bases; J trimming: 11 bases; junction bases outside the gene matches: 13. The length of the CDR3 is 16 residues. The CDR3 is CASSPRLAGGFREQYF. For the CDR3, the DNA is TGTGCCAGCAGTCCTAGACTAGCGGGGGGGTTTCGTGAGCAGTACTTC.

The chain is built from TRBV28 and TRBJ1-5; 8 bases map to TRBD1. The CDR3 totals 16 residues. J was trimmed by 2 bases and V by 6 bases; bases with no gene match: 9. Germline V CDR1 and CDR2: MDHEN, SYDVKM. The CDR3 DNA follows: TGTGCCAGCAGCACCACAGGGGGATTCGGCAATCAGCCCCAGCATTTT. Encoded protein: CASSTTGGFGNQPQHF.

This sequence joins TRBV9 and TRBJ2-2; TRBD2 aligns across 8 bases. The CDR3 is 14 amino acids. V lost 4 bases, J lost 9 bases, and 8 bases stayed unmatched. CDR1 and CDR2 from the germline V gene are SGDLS and YYNGEE. CDR3 sequence: CASSPRGSGRELFF. CDR3 DNA sequence: TGTGCCAGCAGCCCCAGAGGTAGCGGGAGGGAGCTGTTTTTT. Variable domain in full (rest from reference TRBV9 and TRBJ2-2): DSGVTQTPKHLITATGQRVTLRCSPRSGDLSVYWYQQSLDQGLQFLIQYYNGEERAKGNILERFSAQQFPDLHSELNLSSLELGDSALYFCASSPRGSGRELFFGEGSRLTVL.

The rearrangement uses TRBV14 and TRBJ1-5; unclear D gene. Trimming took 2 bases from V and 6 from J, leaving 23 bases between them. This CDR3 comprises 18 residues. CDR1 is SGHDN and CDR2 is FVKESK in the germline V gene. The CDR3 bases are TGTGCCAGCAGCCAACAACACAAAACCTCCATCCCATGTCAGCCCCAGCATTTT. This gives the protein CASSQQHKTSIPCQPQHF.

A word on this clonotype: This may stem from a read error, because a much larger clone lies one nucleotide away. The chain couples TRBV25-1 to TRBJ2-1; maybe TRBD1 (6 bases). In germline, CDR1 is MGHDK, CDR2 SYGVNS. The CDR3 extends over 16 amino acids. The chain's CDR3 is CASARGSGALNNGQFF. CDR3 DNA sequence: TGTGCCAGCGCCCGGGGTTCAGGGGCGCTTAACAATGGGCAGTTCTTC.

The J gene is TRBJ1-5, the V gene TRBV3-1; D call uncertain. Trimming left V 5 bases short and J 2 bases short, with 7 bases between. The CDR3 is 13 amino acids. Per the germline V gene, CDR1 is LGHDT and CDR2 is YNNKEL (reference sequence). The CDR3: CASSNQGNQPQHF. The CDR3 region has the DNA TGTGCCAGCAGCAACCAGGGCAATCAGCCCCAGCATTTT. Full variable domain (remainder filled in from reference TRBV3-1 and TRBJ1-5): DTAVSQTPKYLVTQMGNDKSIKCEQNLGHDTMYWYKQDSKKFLKIMFSYNNKELIINETVPNRFSPKSPDKAHLNLHINSLELGDSAVYFCASSNQGNQPQHFGDGTRLSIL.

This sequence joins TRBV4-2 and TRBJ2-5; the D gene is possibly TRBD2 (6 bases). Trimming took 1 base from V and 2 from J, leaving 11 bases between them. The CDR3 loop spans 15 amino acids. Germline V gene data show CDR1 as LGHNA and CDR2 as YNFKEQ. CDR3 loop: CASSQGEDKQETQYF. The DNA for the CDR3 is TGTGCCAGCAGCCAAGGGGAGGACAAACAAGAGACCCAGTACTTC.

The chain joins TRBV14 to TRBJ2-3; 12 nucleotides line up with TRBD2. The CDR3 length is 16 residues. Germline assignment: CDR1 SGHDN and CDR2 FVKESK. J lost 7 bases, V lost 5 bases, and 10 bases had no gene match. The CDR3 nucleotides are TGTGCCAGCAGCTCCACCACTAGCGGGGGGCCTAATACGCAGTATTTT. It is translated as CASSSTTSGGPNTQYF.

The genes are TRBV5-1 and TRBJ2-5, with TRBD2 identical over 7 bases. This CDR3 is 15 amino acids long. The ends lost 3 bases at V and 11 bases at J; junction bases unmatched: 16. Germline CDR1 reads SGHRS; CDR2 reads YFSETQ. This CDR3 reads CASSSLGLAGDEQYF. The CDR3 DNA reads TGCGCCAGCAGCTCGTTGGGACTGGCGGGAGATGAGCAGTACTTC.

The CDR3 bases are TGCAGCGTCGATGGGACAGGGGAATTGGGGGCCAACGTCCTGACTTTC. Protein product: CSVDGTGELGANVLTF. The chain links TRBV29-1 to TRBJ2-6; 10 bases are a match to TRBD1. Trimming removed 6 bases from V and 4 bases from J; junction bases left unmatched: 9. The germline CDR1 and CDR2 sequences are SQVTM and ANQGSEA. This CDR3 comprises 16 residues.

This clonotype has ten or more counts. The V gene is TRBV2, the J gene TRBJ2-1; 8 bases align to TRBD2. Germline trimming cut 8 bases from V and 0 bases from J; bases unmatched to any gene: 3. There are 14 residues in the CDR3. Germline CDR1 reads SNHLY; CDR2 reads FYNNEI. As DNA, the CDR3 is TGTGCCAGCGGGGGGACTAGCTCCTACAATGAGCAGTTCTTC. This translates into CASGGTSSYNEQFF.

The chain has TRBV2 and TRBJ2-3; D remains unclear. Germline assignment: CDR1 SNHLY and CDR2 FYNNEI. This CDR3 comprises 14 residues. Deletions cut 4 bases from V and 2 bases from J, with 10 bases between. The CDR3 coding sequence is TGTGCCAGCAGTGTTGGCGCGGCCACAGATACGCAGTATTTT. This gives the protein CASSVGAATDTQYF.

The CDR3 sequence: CSVEGAGADNEQFF. CDR3 bases: TGCAGCGTTGAAGGAGCGGGAGCGGACAATGAGCAGTTCTTC. This sequence joins TRBV29-1 and TRBJ2-1; 8 positions agree with TRBD2. This CDR3 has 14 amino acids. CDR1 SQVTM and CDR2 ANQGSEA come from the germline V gene. The V gene end was trimmed by 1 base and the J gene end by 5 bases; junction bases not matched to a gene: 4.

Only a few counts were recorded for this clonotype. The chain recombines TRBV10-3 with TRBJ2-5; possible D gene TRBD2, 5 bases. The length of the CDR3 is 18 residues. Germline loops: CDR1 ENHRY, CDR2 SYGVKD. The V end was cut by 4 bases, the J end by 5 bases, with 26 bases between. CDR3 bases: TGTGCCATCAGTGTGGAGGAATCGAGTCTTAGTTTGTTGGAGACCCAGTACTTC. Translation gives CAISVEESSLSLLETQYF.

Notes on this clonotype: The junction departs from the called germline gene at one end, perhaps through a read error. The chain employs TRBV3-1 and TRBJ2-3, with 15 bases fitting TRBD2. This CDR3 contains 18 residues. Germline V CDR1 and CDR2: LGHDT, YNNKEL (reference sequence). CDR3 protein: CASSRNGLAGGLTETQYF. The CDR3 DNA reads as TGTGCCAGCAGCCGAAACGGACTAGCGGGGGGGCTCACAGAGACGCAGTATTTT.

This clonotype was counted many times. V and J are TRBV11-2 and TRBJ2-1; tentatively, D is TRBD1 (5 bases). The CDR3 consists of 16 residues. The V gene lost 4 bases and the J gene lost 10 bases, with 23 bases spanning the gap. Germline V gene lookup returns CDR1 SGHAT and CDR2 FQNNGV. As DNA, the CDR3 is TGTGCCAGCAGCTCCCCCCAGGGCAGTCTAGGTCGGGAGCAGTTCTTC. It yields the protein CASSSPQGSLGREQFF.

The table lists this clonotype with many counts. The chain carries TRBV5-1 and TRBJ2-7; 10 bases map to TRBD2. The CDR3 runs to 15 residues. Germline CDR1 SGHRS, CDR2 YFSETQ. With 4 bases clipped from V and 2 bases from J, the junction kept 6 bases outside the gene matches. The CDR3 DNA reads TGCGCCAGCAGCCCAAGGACTAGCGGTACCTACGAGCAGTACTTC. This encodes CASSPRTSGTYEQYF.

The rearrangement links TRBV9 to TRBJ1-2; 9 bases fit TRBD1. V shed 7 bases and J 8 bases; nucleotides not matched to a gene: 12. Germline V CDR1 and CDR2: SGDLS, YYNGEE. The length of the CDR3 is 14 residues. The CDR3 spells CASDRGYLDKGYTF. The CDR3 region has the DNA TGTGCCAGCGACAGGGGGTATTTGGATAAGGGCTACACCTTC.

This chain links TRBV3-1 with TRBJ1-2; no definite D call. V was cut by 4 bases and J by 0 bases, with 9 bases left in between. Germline lookup yields CDR1 LGHDT and CDR2 YNNKEL (reference sequence). CDR3 length equals 14 residues. As DNA, the CDR3 is TGTGCCAGCAGCCGGACCTCCCCTAACTATGGCTACACCTTC. Translated: CASSRTSPNYGYTF.

This clonotype was observed once. One end of the junction does not line up with germline, which may come from a read error. The J gene is TRBJ2-3, the V gene TRBV12-3 or TRBV12-4; TRBD2 matches 12 bases. This CDR3 is built from 15 residues. The CDR3 DNA is TGTGCCAGCAGCGGGACTAGCGGGTACACAGATGCGCAGTATTTT. As protein: CASSGTSGYTDAQYF.

This clonotype appeared many times. The genes are TRBV12-3 or TRBV12-4 and TRBJ2-5, with TRBD1 matching 7 bases. This CDR3 contains 12 residues. Trimming at V came to 8 bases and at J to 3 bases, leaving 3 bases not matched to a gene. CDR3 residues: CASRTGEETQYF. CDR3 sequence (DNA): TGTGCCAGCCGAACAGGGGAAGAGACCCAGTACTTC.

The table lists this clonotype with a count of one. This chain links TRBV6-1 with TRBJ2-2, with 12 bases identical to TRBD2. Germline V gene data show CDR1 as MNHNS and CDR2 as SASEGT. The CDR3 extends over 17 amino acids. The V segment lost 6 bases and the J segment 0 bases; nucleotides outside the gene matches: 5. The CDR3 bases are TGTGCCAGCAGCTCTAGCGGGGGGGTCGCGAACACCGGGGAGCTGTTTTTT. Protein product: CASSSSGGVANTGELFF.

This clonotype has a handful of counts. The J gene is TRBJ1-2, the V gene TRBV12-3 or TRBV12-4; possible D gene TRBD1, 6 bases. The CDR3 spans 16 residues. V was shortened by 8 bases and J by 2 bases, with 21 bases between the two germline ends. The CDR3 nucleotides read TGTGCCAGCGCTCCCCCTAGGGACACCGAAAACTATGGCTACACCTTC. Encoded protein: CASAPPRDTENYGYTF.

This clonotype was seen many times. The chain couples TRBV12-3 or TRBV12-4 to TRBJ2-5; D may match TRBD1 or TRBD2 (5 bases each). The ends were cut back, 7 bases at V and 1 base at J, with 10 bases in the middle. CDR3 length: 13 amino acids. As DNA, the CDR3 is TGTGCCAGCAAAAGGGACCTCCAAGAGACCCAGTACTTC. As protein: CASKRDLQETQYF.

This clonotype was detected only a few times. The CDR3 sequence: CASSLRDRDTEAFF. The CDR3 nucleotides are TGCGCCAGCAGCTTGAGGGACAGGGACACTGAAGCTTTCTTT. The chain recombines TRBV5-1 with TRBJ1-1; 9 bases are shared with TRBD1. The CDR3 spans 14 residues. V gave up 1 base and J gave up 3 bases; unmatched junction bases: 1. CDR1 is SGHRS and CDR2 is YFSETQ in the germline V gene. The full variable domain, rest sourced from reference TRBV5-1 and TRBJ1-1, is KAGVTQTPRYLIKTRGQQVTLSCSPISGHRSVSWYQQTPGQGLQFLFEYFSETQRNKGNFPGRFSGRQFSNSRSEMNVSTLELGDSALYLCASSLRDRDTEAFFGQGTRLTVV.

This clonotype was observed a few times. V is TRBV2 and J is TRBJ1-5; D is unclear. V shed 4 bases and J shed 7 bases, with 17 bases lying between them. The germline CDR1 and CDR2 sequences are SNHLY and FYNNEI. CDR3 length: 15 amino acids. CDR3 DNA sequence: TGTGCCAGCAGTGGGCTCGGGAATTTAGGGCAGCCCCAGCATTTT. Protein sequence: CASSGLGNLGQPQHF.

The V call is TRBV7-8, the J call TRBJ2-3, with D perhaps being TRBD1 or TRBD2 (5 bases each). Germline values: CDR1 SGHVS, CDR2 FQNEAQ. The V end was cut by 5 bases, the J end by 3 bases, with 15 bases between. This CDR3 is built from 15 residues. This CDR3 is CASSPRARGTDTQYF. CDR3 DNA sequence: TGTGCCAGCAGCCCCAGGGCGAGAGGGACAGATACGCAGTATTTT.

This clonotype has more than one count but fewer than ten. The chain carries TRBV14 and TRBJ2-1, with 7 bases matching TRBD2. V dropped 0 bases and J dropped 8; count of bases not matched to a gene: 16. CDR1 and CDR2 (germline): SGHDN, FVKESK. This CDR3 spans 18 amino acids. CDR3: CASSQESWQGGSIDEQFF. CDR3 DNA sequence: TGTGCCAGCAGCCAAGAATCGTGGCAGGGCGGGAGTATCGATGAGCAGTTCTTC. Full variable domain (outside the CDR3, taken from reference TRBV14 and TRBJ2-1): EAGVTQFPSHSVIEKGQTVTLRCDPISGHDNLYWYRRVMGKEIKFLLHFVKESKQDESGMPNNRFLAERTGGTYSTLKVQPAELEDSGVYFCASSQESWQGGSIDEQFFGPGTRLTVL.

The chain has TRBV7-9 and TRBJ2-7; tentatively, D is TRBD1 or TRBD2 (5 bases each). The end of the DNA is better explained by TRBJ2-5, so the J call may be wrong. The CDR3 sequence is 14 residues long. Germline V CDR1 and CDR2: SEHNR, FQNEAQ (reference sequence). Written as DNA, the CDR3 is TGTGCCAGCAGCCCGACCCTTCGGGGCGAGACCCAGTACTTC. Protein product: CASSPTLRGETQYF.